The 17 T cell receptor beta chains listed next were all sequenced from one sample in a study of blood T cell repertoires in COVID-19. Clones were read by immunoSEQ multiplex PCR, and TCRdb kept only the in-frame ones, dropping some. The table shows fewer than 350,000 clones, with roughly nine tenths occurring only once. Sequencing was carried out using peripheral blood. The source is a woman younger than 45 with COVID-19, enrolled during active disease.

The chain links TRBV3-1 (or the pseudogene TRBV3-2) to TRBJ2-1, with D maybe TRBD2 (6 bases). The V end was cut by 7 bases, the J end by 4 bases, with 20 bases between. The CDR3 is 16 residues long. The germline V gene encodes CDR1 LGHDT and CDR2 YNNKEL (reference sequence). The DNA of the CDR3 is TGTGCCAGCACGCAAACGCACGGGGGACGGTACAATGAGCAGTTCTTC. This encodes CASTQTHGGRYNEQFF.

This rearrangement joins TRBV28 to TRBJ1-6; TRBD1 might be the D (6 bases). Germline V gene data show CDR1 as MDHEN and CDR2 as SYDVKM. The germline V and J ends were trimmed by 5 bases and 5 bases, with 16 bases remaining between them. The CDR3 sequence is 16 residues long. In nucleotides, the CDR3 is TGTGCCAGCAGTCCCCCGGCGGACAGTCATAATTCACCCCTCCACTTT. The encoded protein is CASSPPADSHNSPLHF.

This clone has at least ten counts. The gene calls are TRBV5-1 and TRBJ2-5; 7 nucleotides align to TRBD1. The CDR3 covers 14 residues. The V gene end was trimmed by 5 bases and the J gene end by 1 base; junction bases not matched to a gene: 5. Germline V gene sequence: CDR1 SGHRS, CDR2 YFSETQ. The CDR3: CASRGTVSQETQYF. In DNA form, the CDR3 reads TGCGCCAGCAGGGGGACAGTCTCCCAAGAGACCCAGTACTTC.

The chain has TRBV28 and TRBJ2-7; 9 nucleotides align to TRBD2. V was pared by 6 bases and J by 3 bases, with 9 bases of the junction left unmatched. The CDR3 spans 15 residues. The germline V gene has CDR1 MDHEN and CDR2 SYDVKM. The CDR3 is CASSPVAGALYEQYF. CDR3 in DNA: TGTGCCAGCAGCCCTGTAGCGGGGGCCCTCTACGAGCAGTACTTC.

The J gene is TRBJ2-3, the V gene TRBV7-9; the D is unclear. The CDR3 extends over 13 amino acids. Trimming shortened V by 3 bases and J by 2 bases, and 6 bases separated the two germline ends. Germline V gene lookup returns CDR1 SEHNR and CDR2 FQNEAQ (reference sequence). The CDR3 reads CASSFGHTDTQYF. As DNA, the CDR3 is TGTGCCAGCAGCTTTGGCCACACAGATACGCAGTATTTT.

V usage is TRBV10-3 and J usage is TRBJ2-3; D may be TRBD1 (6 bases). The length of the CDR3 is 16 residues. V was pared by 4 bases and J by 0 bases, with 14 bases between. Germline lookup yields CDR1 ENHRY and CDR2 SYGVKD. The CDR3 DNA is TGTGCCATCAGTGCATCCAGGGGTACTAGCACAGATACGCAGTATTTT. Translating gives CAISASRGTSTDTQYF.

This chain connects TRBV5-6 to TRBJ1-2; no firm D call. The V gene lost 0 bases and the J gene lost 9 bases, with 6 bases spanning the gap. This CDR3 spans 11 amino acids. Germline V gives CDR1 SGHDT, CDR2 YYEEEE. The CDR3 bases are TGTGCCAGCAGCTTGGCCGTTAGCTACACCTTC. Amino acid sequence: CASSLAVSYTF.

The V and J genes are TRBV7-7 and TRBJ2-5; TRBD2 might be the D (6 bases). The germline V gene has CDR1 SSHAT and CDR2 FNYEAQ (reference sequence). V was clipped by 2 bases and J by 2 bases, with 9 bases between them. The CDR3 totals 14 residues. CDR3 sequence: CASSLTLAQETQYF. In DNA form, the CDR3 reads TGTGCCAGCAGCTTAACGCTAGCGCAAGAGACCCAGTACTTC.

This clone came up a few times. The chain uses TRBV29-1 and TRBJ1-1; no reliable D call. Germline assignment: CDR1 SQVTM and CDR2 ANQGSEA. The V gene lost 6 bases and the J gene lost 3 bases, with 5 bases spanning the gap. The length of the CDR3 is 10 residues. CDR3 nucleotide sequence: TGCAGCGTGGCCCACACTGAAGCTTTCTTT. Translation: CSVAHTEAFF. The full variable domain, completed using reference TRBV29-1 and TRBJ1-1, is SAVISQKPSRDICQRGTSLTIQCQVDSQVTMMFWYRQQPGQSLTLIATANQGSEATYESGFVIDKFPISRPNLTFSTLTVSNMSPEDSSIYLCSVAHTEAFFGQGTRLTVV.

The chain couples TRBV5-1 to TRBJ1-1; TRBD1 aligns across 8 bases. V lost 3 bases to trimming and J lost 4 bases; unmatched junction nucleotides: 5. Germline V gene lookup returns CDR1 SGHRS and CDR2 YFSETQ. The CDR3 is made up of 14 amino acids. The CDR3 spells CASSYYRGGTEAFF. CDR3 in DNA: TGCGCCAGCAGCTACTACAGGGGGGGCACTGAAGCTTTCTTT.

V is TRBV2 and J is TRBJ1-5; TRBD1 aligns across 11 bases. Germline CDR1 and CDR2: SNHLY and FYNNEI. V gave up 4 bases and J gave up 5 bases; unmatched junction bases: 4. The CDR3 covers 15 residues. CDR3 nucleotide sequence: TGTGCCAGCAGTGGGACAGGGGGCTTTGATCAGCCCCAGCATTTT. The encoded protein is CASSGTGGFDQPQHF.

This chain links TRBV6-5 with TRBJ2-7, with 7 bases aligning to TRBD1. Per germline, CDR1 MNHEY and CDR2 SVGAGI. The CDR3 consists of 13 residues. The V and J ends lost 7 bases and 0 bases, in that order; junction bases with no gene match: 3. The CDR3 DNA is TGTGCCAGCATCGACAGGGCCTCCTACGAGCAGTACTTC. This encodes CASIDRASYEQYF.

This sequence joins TRBV5-5 and TRBJ1-6, with TRBD1 matching over 10 bases. V was pared by 0 bases and J by 8 bases, with 5 bases of the junction left unmatched. The CDR3 totals 16 residues. Germline CDR1 and CDR2: SGHKS and YYEKEE (reference sequence). The CDR3 DNA is TGTGCCAGCAGCTTGGGGGGGACAGGGGTTTATTCACCCCTCCACTTT. Its protein is CASSLGGTGVYSPLHF.

CDR3 in DNA: TGTGCCAGCAGTAGACAGGTGAACACTGAAGCTTTCTTT. This encodes CASSRQVNTEAFF. The gene calls are TRBV14 and TRBJ1-1; a possible D gene is TRBD1 (6 bases). Germline lookup yields CDR1 SGHDN and CDR2 FVKESK. The CDR3 runs to 13 residues. Trimming shortened V by 6 bases and J by 0 bases, and 8 bases separated the two germline ends. The full variable domain, rest sourced from reference TRBV14 and TRBJ1-1, is EAGVTQFPSHSVIEKGQTVTLRCDPISGHDNLYWYRRVMGKEIKFLLHFVKESKQDESGMPNNRFLAERTGGTYSTLKVQPAELEDSGVYFCASSRQVNTEAFFGQGTRLTVV.

This clone showed up many times. J is TRBJ2-7 and V is TRBV7-2, with 10 nucleotides matching TRBD2. CDR1 and CDR2 (germline): SGHTA, FQGNSA. With V trimmed by 4 bases and J by 3 bases, 9 bases remained unmatched. The CDR3 sequence is 16 residues long. The DNA of the CDR3 is TGTGCCAGCAGCTCGAGGAGCGGGGGGGCCCGCTACGAGCAGTACTTC. Translation gives CASSSRSGGARYEQYF.

The chain is built from TRBV5-6 and TRBJ2-7; 8 nucleotides align to TRBD1. The CDR3 spans 14 residues. Germline values: CDR1 SGHDT, CDR2 YYEEEE. With 4 bases clipped from V and 2 bases from J, the junction kept 5 bases outside the gene matches. In nucleotides, the CDR3 is TGTGCCAGCAGCGACAGGGGAAAGGCCTACGAGCAGTACTTC. This translates into CASSDRGKAYEQYF.

The V call is TRBV18, the J call TRBJ1-2, with 8 nucleotides matching TRBD1. CDR3 length: 14 amino acids. CDR1 and CDR2 from the germline V gene are KGHSH and LQKENI. The V and J ends lost 4 bases and 4 bases, in that order; junction bases with no gene match: 5. CDR3 DNA: TGTGCCAGCTCACAGGGACAGGCGTCCTATGGCTACACCTTC. Protein: CASSQGQASYGYTF.